The sequence of this T cell receptor (beta chain) was determined in a study of OX40 agonist ivuxolimab in advanced cancers. Overall study: Patients received the agonistic anti-OX40 (CD134) antibody ivuxolimab. Findings and limits, study-wide: Blood T cells, both CD4+ and CD8+, expanded clonally by week 6 at 0.1 to 3.0 mg/kg.

V dropped 6 bases and J dropped 8 bases, with 7 bases sitting between them. The germline V gene encodes CDR1 SNHLY and CDR2 FYNNEI. This CDR3 is built from 10 residues. Only in-frame clones appear in the TCRdb table, and some are missing; sequencing was by immunoSEQ multiplex PCR. The sample lists tens of thousands of clones; roughly 90% were seen once. This clone has only a few counts. Its antigen is currently unknown. Sequencing was performed on CD4+ or CD8+ T cells sorted from blood, taken in a trial of the OX40 agonist ivuxolimab. This sequence joins TRBV2 and TRBJ1-1; D is unresolved. This TCR was recovered from an adult with an advanced solid tumor such as melanoma, head and neck, liver or kidney cancer. This CDR3 is CASRRGEAFF. The CDR3 region has the DNA TGTGCCAGCAGGCGGGGAGAAGCTTTCTTT. The full variable domain, completed using reference TRBV2 and TRBJ1-1, is EPEVTQTPSHQVTQMGQEVILRCVPISNHLYFYWYRQILGQKVEFLVSFYNNEISEKSEIFDDQFSVERPDGSNFTLKIRSTKLEDSAMYFCASRRGEAFFGQGTRLTVV.